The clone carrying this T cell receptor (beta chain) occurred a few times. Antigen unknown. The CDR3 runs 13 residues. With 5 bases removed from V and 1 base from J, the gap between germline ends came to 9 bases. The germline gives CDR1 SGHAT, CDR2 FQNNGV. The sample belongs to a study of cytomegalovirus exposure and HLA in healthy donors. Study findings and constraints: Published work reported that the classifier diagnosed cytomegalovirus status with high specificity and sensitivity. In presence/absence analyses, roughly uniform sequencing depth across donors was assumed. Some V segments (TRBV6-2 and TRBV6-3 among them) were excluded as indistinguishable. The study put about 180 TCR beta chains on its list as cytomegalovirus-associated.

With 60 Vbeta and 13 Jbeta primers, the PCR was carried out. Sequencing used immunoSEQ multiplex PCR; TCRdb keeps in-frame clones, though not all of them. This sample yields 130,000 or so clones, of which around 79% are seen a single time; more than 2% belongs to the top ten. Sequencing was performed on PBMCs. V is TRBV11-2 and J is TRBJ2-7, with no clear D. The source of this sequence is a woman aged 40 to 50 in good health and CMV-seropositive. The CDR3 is CASSTSVSYEQYF. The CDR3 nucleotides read TGTGCCAGCAGCACCTCGGTTTCCTACGAGCAGTACTTC.